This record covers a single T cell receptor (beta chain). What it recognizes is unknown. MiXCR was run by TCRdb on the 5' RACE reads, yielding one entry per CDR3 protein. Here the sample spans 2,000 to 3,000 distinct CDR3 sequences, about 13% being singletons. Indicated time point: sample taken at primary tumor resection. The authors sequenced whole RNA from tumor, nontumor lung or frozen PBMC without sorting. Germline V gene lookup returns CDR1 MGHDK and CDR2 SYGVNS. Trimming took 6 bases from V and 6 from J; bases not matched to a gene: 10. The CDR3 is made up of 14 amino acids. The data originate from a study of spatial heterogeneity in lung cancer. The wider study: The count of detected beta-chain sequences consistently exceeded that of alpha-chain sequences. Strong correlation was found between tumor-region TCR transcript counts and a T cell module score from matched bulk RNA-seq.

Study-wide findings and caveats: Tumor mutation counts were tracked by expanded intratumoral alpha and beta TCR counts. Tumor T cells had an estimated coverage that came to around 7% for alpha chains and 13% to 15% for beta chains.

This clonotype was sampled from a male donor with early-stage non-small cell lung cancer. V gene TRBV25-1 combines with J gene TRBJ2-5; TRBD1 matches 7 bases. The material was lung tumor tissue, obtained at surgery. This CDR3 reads CASSPMTGIKTQYF. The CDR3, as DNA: TGTGCCAGCAGCCCTATGACAGGGATTAAGACCCAGTACTTC.